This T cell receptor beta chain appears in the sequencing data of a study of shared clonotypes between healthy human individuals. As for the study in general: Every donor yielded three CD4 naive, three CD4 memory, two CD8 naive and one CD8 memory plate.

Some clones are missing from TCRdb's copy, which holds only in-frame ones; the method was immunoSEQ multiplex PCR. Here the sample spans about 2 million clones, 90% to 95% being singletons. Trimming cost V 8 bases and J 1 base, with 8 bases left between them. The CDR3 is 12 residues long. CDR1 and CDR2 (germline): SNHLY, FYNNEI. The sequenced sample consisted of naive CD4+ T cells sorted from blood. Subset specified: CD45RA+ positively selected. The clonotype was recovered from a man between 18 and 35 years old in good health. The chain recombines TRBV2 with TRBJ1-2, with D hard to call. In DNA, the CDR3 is TGTGCCAGCGGGTCCGATAACTATGGCTACACCTTC. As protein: CASGSDNYGYTF.